One sample yielded the 15 T cell receptor beta chains listed below, sequenced in a study of T cell repertoires in cytomegalovirus infection. Antigen specificity for these receptors is unknown. TCRdb re-called the reads through MiXCR, storing one row per CDR3 protein. The data hold hundreds of thousands of distinct CDR3 sequences, with more than 25% observed a single time. The material sequenced was cultured CD8+ T cells from PBMCs, taken from culture after CMV antigen stimulation. Source of these receptors: a human donor in good health (CMV status not recorded). Some clones in this sample may be carry-over from other donors' samples.

The chain carries TRBV2 and TRBJ2-7, with 8 nucleotides matching TRBD2. The CDR3 sequence is 12 residues long. After removal of 8 bases from V and 2 bases from J, the junction contained 2 bases not matched to a gene. Germline CDR1 SNHLY, CDR2 FYNNEI. CDR3 sequence reads: CASSGGAYEQYV. The DNA for the CDR3 is TGTGCCAGCTCGGGGGGGGCCTACGAGCAGTACGTC.

Details on this clonotype: Mismatch with germline at one junction end may stem from a read error. The chain employs TRBV7-6 and TRBJ2-2; D unresolved. This CDR3 comprises 15 residues. CDR1 is SGHVS, CDR2 FNYEAQ, per germline. Here the CDR3 reads CSSSHPAGSAGELFF. The CDR3 DNA follows: TGTTCCAGCAGCCACCCGGCTGGGTCCGCCGGGGAGCTGTTTTTT. Combining the CDR3 with reference TRBV7-6 and TRBJ2-2 gives the whole variable domain GAGVSQSPRYKVTKRGQDVALRCDPISGHVSLYWYRQALGQGPEFLTYFNYEAQQDKSGLPNDRFSAERPEGSISTLTIQRTEQRDSAMYRCSSSHPAGSAGELFFGEGSRLTVL.

This clonotype came up a few times. The chain employs TRBV15 and TRBJ2-1; D is undetermined. CDR3 length equals 15 residues. CDR1 LNHNV and CDR2 YYDKDF come from the germline V gene (reference sequence). Trimming left V 2 bases short and J 8 bases short, with 16 bases between. The DNA for the CDR3 is TGTGCCACCAGCAGAAGGTCTGGAGTCACGGATGAGCAGTTCTTC. It specifies CATSRRSGVTDEQFF.

This clonotype came up a few times. The rearrangement links TRBV4-1 to TRBJ2-7; the D call may be TRBD1 or TRBD2 (6 bases each). Looked up from germline, CDR1 is MGHRA and CDR2 is YSYEKL. The CDR3 is made up of 16 amino acids. V was clipped by 1 base and J by 6 bases, with 19 bases between them. The CDR3 DNA sequence: TGCGCCAGCAGCCAAGCAAAACAGGGAGGTCGTCCCGAGCAGTACTTC. As protein: CASSQAKQGGRPEQYF.

The rearrangement links TRBV2 to TRBJ1-5, with a possible D match to TRBD1 (5 bases). Germline V gene data show CDR1 as SNHLY and CDR2 as FYNNEI. V was clipped by 2 bases and J by 2 bases, with 16 bases between them. This CDR3 is built from 17 residues. CDR3 region: CASSEPGPGVGNQPQHF. The CDR3 region has the DNA TGTGCCAGCAGTGAACCGGGGCCGGGGGTCGGCAATCAGCCCCAGCATTTT.

This clonotype was detected only a few times. This chain links TRBV7-6 with TRBJ2-3; 7 nucleotides match TRBD2. The trim removed 1 base at V and 4 bases at J, leaving 11 bases unmatched. CDR1 is SGHVS and CDR2 is FNYEAQ in the germline V gene. The CDR3 has 17 residues. DNA for the CDR3: TGTGCCAGCAGCTTAGTGGAGCGGGGCCCAGCCGCAGATACGCAGTATTTT. Amino acid sequence: CASSLVERGPAADTQYF.

This clonotype was counted many times. The chain uses TRBV19 and TRBJ2-1; 10 bases map to TRBD2. CDR1 and CDR2 (germline): LNHDA, SQIVND (reference sequence). The ends lost 0 bases at V and 4 bases at J; junction bases unmatched: 12. The CDR3 runs to 19 residues. This CDR3 reads CASSIDHGVAGGNYNEQFF. The CDR3 coding sequence is TGTGCCAGTAGTATAGATCATGGGGTAGCGGGGGGAAATTACAATGAGCAGTTCTTC.

The sample holds one count of this clonotype. An end of the junction does not agree with germline; a read error may underlie this. The chain is built from TRBV12-3 or TRBV12-4 and TRBJ1-1; D is possibly TRBD1 (6 bases). CDR3 length: 14 amino acids. CDR3 protein: CTSSFRGLGAEAFF. The CDR3 region has the DNA TGTACCAGCAGTTTTAGGGGGTTAGGTGCTGAAGCTTTCTTT.

This chain links TRBV12-5 with TRBJ2-1, with D hard to call. V gave up 5 bases and J gave up 10 bases, with 9 bases separating them. CDR3 length: 11 residues. Germline assignment: CDR1 LGHNT and CDR2 FRNRAP. The CDR3 region has the DNA TGTGCTAGTGGTCCCCCTATCGAGCAGTTCTTC. It codes for CASGPPIEQFF.

This clonotype appeared a few times. V gene TRBV7-9 combines with J gene TRBJ2-1; possibly TRBD1 for D (6 bases). Trimming stripped 4 bases from V and 7 bases from J, with 11 bases between. Looked up from germline, CDR1 is SEHNR and CDR2 is FQNEAQ (reference sequence). This CDR3 spans 13 amino acids. The CDR3 protein is CASSSPQGNEQFF. For the CDR3, the DNA is TGTGCCAGCAGCTCTCCCCAGGGGAATGAGCAGTTCTTC.

As for this clonotype: A much larger clone differs from this one at a single base, so this may be a read error. The V gene is TRBV11-2, the J gene TRBJ1-2; the D gene is possibly TRBD1 (6 bases). CDR1 is SGHAT and CDR2 is FQNNGV in the germline V gene. The CDR3 is 15 amino acids. V was pared by 6 bases and J by 1 base, with 15 bases between. This chain's CDR3 is CASSGQTSSNYGYTF. The CDR3 DNA reads as TGTGCCAGCAGTGGACAGACATCGAGTAACTATGGCTACACCTTC.

This clonotype was detected only a few times. One junction end does not reproduce the germline sequence, and a read error may be involved. The chain combines TRBV4-1 with TRBJ1-5; D is unresolved. The CDR3 length is 15 residues. Germline assignment: CDR1 MGHRA and CDR2 YSYEKL. This CDR3 reads CASRQERTTNQPQHF. CDR3 nucleotides: TGCGCCAGCAGGCAAGAGAGGACTACAAATCAGCCCCAGCATTTT.

This clonotype has ten or more counts. The CDR3 loop reads CASSLLSGAQETQYF. DNA of the CDR3: TGTGCCAGCAGTTTACTGTCCGGGGCCCAAGAGACCCAGTACTTC. V usage is TRBV7-9 and J usage is TRBJ2-5, with D possibly called TRBD1 or TRBD2 (5 bases each). The CDR3 is made up of 15 amino acids. V was clipped by 6 bases and J by 1 base, with 15 bases between them. The V gene's germline CDR1 is SEHNR and CDR2 FQNEAQ (reference sequence).

This clonotype was picked up a small number of times. The V and J genes are TRBV7-9 and TRBJ1-2; D unclear. The CDR3 spans 18 residues. V lost 5 bases and J 2 bases, leaving 24 bases between the germline ends. Germline CDR1 and CDR2: SEHNR and FQNEAQ (reference sequence). CDR3 residues: CASSQPQSPDTRNYGYTF. The DNA for the CDR3 is TGTGCCAGCAGCCAGCCCCAATCACCCGACACGAGGAACTATGGCTACACCTTC.

The rearrangement joins TRBV9 to TRBJ2-5, with 12 bases aligning to TRBD2. The CDR3 contains 16 residues. Trimming took 1 base from V and 4 from J; bases not matched to a gene: 5. Germline CDR1 reads SGDLS; CDR2 reads YYNGEE. CDR3 DNA: TGTGCCAGCAGCGTAAACCTAGCGGGGGGGTCAGAGACCCAGTACTTC. This codes for CASSVNLAGGSETQYF.